Each of the 15 T cell receptor beta chains below was sequenced from the same sample in a study of blood T cell repertoires in COVID-19 (dated by TCRdb to the early 2020s). Receptor amplification or capture employed the immunoSEQ multiplex PCR assay. Drawn from immuneACCESS, this table holds only the in-frame rearrangements with V and J called that TCRdb kept. Clones are partly lost; checked studies trace under half to an unresolved V gene and leave the rest unexplained. A total of 200,000 to 300,000 clones appear in this sample, roughly 86% of them only once. The top ten clonotypes cover 2.6% of the sample. What was sequenced was PBMCs or T cells enriched from blood (not recorded which). The receptor set was obtained from a woman aged 25 to 39 with acute COVID-19.

V gene TRBV19 combines with J gene TRBJ2-3, with TRBD1 matching 9 bases. Germline V gene lookup returns CDR1 LNHDA and CDR2 SQIVND (reference sequence). CDR3 length: 16 amino acids. After removal of 4 bases from V and 3 bases from J, the junction contained 8 bases not matched to a gene. The DNA for the CDR3 is TGTGCCAGTAGTAGCGACTCCGGGACAGGGACAGATACGCAGTATTTT. Translating gives CASSSDSGTGTDTQYF.

This clone was counted once. The V and J genes are TRBV6-1 and TRBJ1-1; TRBD1 might be the D (6 bases). Trimming left V 2 bases short and J 9 bases short, with 10 bases between. The CDR3 consists of 12 residues. Looked up from germline, CDR1 is MNHNS and CDR2 is SASEGT. The CDR3 loop is CASSELGAQAFF. CDR3 nucleotides: TGTGCCAGCAGTGAACTGGGGGCTCAAGCTTTCTTT.

This chain joins TRBV3-1 (or the pseudogene TRBV3-2) and TRBJ1-2; TRBD1 agrees at 9 bases. The CDR3 has 15 amino acids. Germline CDR1 LGHDT, CDR2 YNNKEL (reference sequence). V shed 4 bases, J shed 4 bases, and the junction held 7 bases outside the gene matches. The DNA of the CDR3 is TGTGCCAGCAGCCGCTATCTACAGGGGGCCTATGGCTACACCTTC. Its protein product is CASSRYLQGAYGYTF.

The V call is TRBV2, the J call TRBJ1-1; a possible D gene is TRBD1 (6 bases). The CDR3 length is 15 residues. V lost 1 base and J lost 0, with 9 bases in between. In germline, CDR1 is SNHLY, CDR2 FYNNEI. CDR3 amino acids: CASSEEAGVNTEAFF. CDR3 sequence (DNA): TGTGCCAGCAGTGAAGAAGCAGGGGTGAACACTGAAGCTTTCTTT.

The rearrangement links TRBV5-1 to TRBJ1-2; 9 nucleotides match TRBD1. CDR1 and CDR2 from the germline V gene are SGHRS and YFSETQ. J was trimmed by 4 bases and V by 7 bases; bases with no gene match: 11. CDR3 length equals 15 residues. The CDR3 DNA follows: TGCGCCAGCTCGAGGACAGGGGAGTATAGCTATGGCTACACCTTC. It codes for CASSRTGEYSYGYTF. The whole variable domain, filled in from reference TRBV5-1 and TRBJ1-2, reads KAGVTQTPRYLIKTRGQQVTLSCSPISGHRSVSWYQQTPGQGLQFLFEYFSETQRNKGNFPGRFSGRQFSNSRSEMNVSTLELGDSALYLCASSRTGEYSYGYTFGSGTRLTVV.

The chain joins TRBV4-1 to TRBJ2-5; weak D call: TRBD2 (6 bases). V shed 4 bases and J shed 1 base, with 7 bases lying between them. This CDR3 has 13 amino acids. The germline gives CDR1 MGHRA, CDR2 YSYEKL. CDR3 nucleotide sequence: TGCGCCAGCAGCCTAGCGGTCCAAGAGACCCAGTACTTC. Its protein is CASSLAVQETQYF.

The chain recombines TRBV18 with TRBJ2-2; the D gene is possibly TRBD2 (5 bases). Germline CDR1 and CDR2: KGHSH and LQKENI. This CDR3 comprises 15 residues. Between the trimmed V and J ends, which lost 4 bases and 1 base, there was a span of 10 bases. CDR3: CASSQNGENTGELFF. The CDR3 DNA sequence: TGTGCCAGCTCACAAAACGGGGAGAACACCGGGGAGCTGTTTTTT. The full variable domain, its missing parts supplied by reference TRBV18 and TRBJ2-2, is NAGVMQNPRHLVRRRGQEARLRCSPMKGHSHVYWYRQLPEEGLKFMVYLQKENIIDESGMPKERFSAEFPKEGPSILRIQQVVRGDSAAYFCASSQNGENTGELFFGEGSRLTVL.

On this clone itself: The junction differs from germline at one of its ends, possibly a read error. The chain joins TRBV2 to TRBJ1-2; no clear D. Germline V lookup: CDR1 SNHLY, CDR2 FYNNEI. The CDR3 runs 13 residues. The CDR3 sequence is CASSEESRGSYTF. CDR3 sequence (DNA): TGTGCCAGCAGCGAAGAGAGTAGAGGTAGCTACACCTTC.

V usage is TRBV19 and J usage is TRBJ2-2; 9 bases agree with TRBD1. Per the germline V gene, CDR1 is LNHDA and CDR2 is SQIVND (reference sequence). The CDR3 runs to 13 residues. The junction had 4 bases not matched to a gene; V was cut back by 9 bases and J by 5 bases. Here the CDR3 reads CASETGGTGELFF. CDR3 DNA: TGTGCCAGCGAGACAGGGGGAACCGGGGAGCTGTTTTTT. Based on the CDR3 plus reference TRBV19 and TRBJ2-2, the full variable domain is DGGITQSPKYLFRKEGQNVTLSCEQNLNHDAMYWYRQDPGQGLRLIYYSQIVNDFQKGDIAEGYSVSREKKESFPLTVTSAQKNPTAFYLCASETGGTGELFFGEGSRLTVL.

Notes on this clone: The final CDR3 position lacks the conserved phenylalanine or tryptophan, pointing to a likely read error. The DNA is omitted, as the CDR3 cannot be located on it reliably, and the CDR3 follows TCRdb's listing. The chain has TRBV6-1 and TRBJ1-2; the table's D call, TRBD1, was not checked against the DNA. A total of 14 residues make up the CDR3, ends included. The germline gives CDR1 MNHNS, CDR2 SASEGT. This CDR3 reads CASSEGVTNDRPHI.

This chain connects TRBV6-5 to TRBJ2-1, with TRBD2 identical over 7 bases. Trimming took 7 bases from V and 10 from J; bases not matched to a gene: 7. CDR1 MNHEY and CDR2 SVGAGI come from the germline V gene. The CDR3 is 12 amino acids. The chain's CDR3 is CASNTFSGEQFF. CDR3 bases: TGTGCCAGCAACACCTTTAGCGGGGAGCAGTTCTTC.

The V call is TRBV7-2, the J call TRBJ1-1, with D possibly TRBD1 on 6 matching bases. Germline CDR1 is SGHTA and CDR2 is FQGNSA. The length of the CDR3 is 15 residues. V was shortened by 5 bases and J by 6 bases, with 19 bases between the two germline ends. CDR3 DNA: TGTGCCAGCAGCATAAACACGGACAGACGGGCTGAAGCTTTCTTT. It yields the protein CASSINTDRRAEAFF.

DNA for the CDR3: TGCGCCAGCAGCCAAGAACCAGGGTATCCCAACGTCCTGACTTTC. Protein sequence: CASSQEPGYPNVLTF. The chain carries TRBV4-1 and TRBJ2-6; tentative D call: TRBD1 (5 bases). V shed 0 bases and J shed 8 bases, with 11 bases lying between them. Germline V gene sequence: CDR1 MGHRA, CDR2 YSYEKL. This CDR3 has 15 residues.

The chain recombines TRBV11-1 with TRBJ2-3, with 9 bases matching TRBD2. The J segment lost 3 bases and the V segment lost 7 bases, leaving 11 bases of the junction unmatched. The CDR3 extends over 16 amino acids. Germline CDR1 is SGHAT and CDR2 is FQDESV (reference sequence). In nucleotides, the CDR3 is TGTGCCAGCACCTTCGGGCGGCGGGGGGGGACAGATACGCAGTATTTT. Translated, it gives CASTFGRRGGTDTQYF.

The chain recombines TRBV4-1 with TRBJ1-1; TRBD1 might be the D (6 bases). V was pared by 1 base and J by 8 bases, with 14 bases between. Germline V gene data show CDR1 as MGHRA and CDR2 as YSYEKL. The length of the CDR3 is 14 residues. The CDR3: CASSQVGQPEEAFF. CDR3 bases: TGCGCCAGCAGCCAAGTCGGACAGCCAGAGGAAGCTTTCTTT.